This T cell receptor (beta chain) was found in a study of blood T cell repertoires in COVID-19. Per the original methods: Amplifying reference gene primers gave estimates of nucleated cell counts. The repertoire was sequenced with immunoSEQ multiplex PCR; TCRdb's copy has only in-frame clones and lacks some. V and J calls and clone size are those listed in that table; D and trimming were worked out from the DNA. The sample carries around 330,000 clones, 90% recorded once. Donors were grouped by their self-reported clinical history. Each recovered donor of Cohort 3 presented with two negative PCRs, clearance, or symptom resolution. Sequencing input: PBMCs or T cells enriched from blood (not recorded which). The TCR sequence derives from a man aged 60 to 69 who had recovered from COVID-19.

The CDR3 region is CASSSLGTGKEKLFF. CDR3 nucleotides: TGTGCCAGCAGCTCCCTAGGGACAGGAAAGGAAAAACTGTTTTTT. The chain links TRBV27 to TRBJ1-4; 8 bases match TRBD1. J lost 8 bases, V lost 6 bases, and 11 bases had no gene match. CDR3 length equals 15 residues. In germline, CDR1 is MNHEY, CDR2 SMNVEV (reference sequence).